Listed below are T cell receptor beta chains from one sample, sequenced in a study of blood T cell repertoires in COVID-19. Sequencing used immunoSEQ multiplex PCR; TCRdb keeps in-frame clones, though not all of them. The data hold under 300,000 clones, with 75% to 90% observed a single time. The sample consisted of PBMCs or T cells enriched from blood (not recorded which). The source is a woman in her 30s with acute COVID-19. CDR3s include the opening cysteine and the closing phenylalanine or tryptophan. Each record gives: V gene, CDR3 protein.

TRBV6-5,CASSPVRGTYNEQFF
TRBV18,CASSPGRRQDLGNTIYF
TRBV7-2,CASSNFSGNTIYF
TRBV11-2,CASSLAPGAEAFF
TRBV27,CASSGTGDFNYGYTF
TRBV11-3,CASSPTGGQETQYF
TRBV7-9,CASSSYRDSLYEQYF
TRBV19,CASSLLAGITDTQYF
TRBV28,CASSLFPSGSTDTQYF
TRBV7-8,CASSLDARDAEAFF
TRBV5-1,CASSLGPTLRQANNEQFF
TRBV4-3,CASSQDLPSGLLSYEQYF
TRBV5-1,CASSLQGAPTDTQYF
TRBV15,CATSSRVVETQYF